This passage covers 22 T cell receptor beta chains from one sample sequenced in a study of technical replicates of blood from several donors. Using immunoSEQ multiplex PCR, the repertoire was profiled, and TCRdb retains in-frame clones only, with some absent. The repertoire holds tens of thousands of clones, with roughly 94% as singletons. The specimen was T cells isolated from PBMCs. These receptor sequences come from a human donor in good health.

This chain connects TRBV4-3 to TRBJ2-6, with a tentative D call TRBD2 (5 bases). V lost 3 bases to trimming and J lost 4 bases, with 10 bases between them. This CDR3 spans 15 amino acids. Germline CDR1 and CDR2: LGHNA and YSLEER. CDR3 coding DNA: TGCGCCAGCAGCCAGGGAGCTGCGGGGGCCAACGTCCTGACTTTC. This translates into CASSQGAAGANVLTF.

The J gene is TRBJ2-7, the V gene TRBV13, with a weak D call TRBD2 (6 bases). This CDR3 spans 15 amino acids. Germline V gives CDR1 PRHDT, CDR2 FYEKMQ (reference sequence). V was pared by 6 bases and J by 5 bases, with 20 bases between. CDR3 sequence reads: CASSSSNLAIHEQYF. DNA of the CDR3: TGTGCCAGCAGTTCCTCTAATCTAGCGATACACGAGCAGTACTTC. The complete variable domain, with remaining parts taken from reference TRBV13 and TRBJ2-7, reads AAGVIQSPRHLIKEKRETATLKCYPIPRHDTVYWYQQGPGQDPQFLISFYEKMQSDKGSIPDRFSAQQFSDYHSELNMSSLELGDSALYFCASSSSNLAIHEQYFGPGTRLTVT.

The chain joins TRBV5-1 to TRBJ2-3; TRBD2 matches 7 bases. V dropped 7 bases and J dropped 2; count of bases not matched to a gene: 10. Per the germline V gene, CDR1 is SGHRS and CDR2 is YFSETQ. This CDR3 is 15 amino acids long. The DNA of the CDR3 is TGCGCCAGCGACGATAGCGGGTACAACACAGATACGCAGTATTTT. It specifies CASDDSGYNTDTQYF.

The rearrangement uses TRBV11-3 and TRBJ2-1; 8 bases agree with TRBD2. The CDR3 is made up of 15 amino acids. The ends lost 5 bases at V and 0 bases at J; junction bases unmatched: 3. CDR1 and CDR2 (germline): SGHNT, YENEEA. The CDR3 here is CASSVAGSSYNEQFF. The CDR3 nucleotides are TGTGCCAGCAGCGTAGCGGGAAGCTCCTACAATGAGCAGTTCTTC.

The CDR3 sequence is CASSLVAGKTDTQYF. The CDR3 bases are TGCGCCAGCAGCTTGGTAGCGGGAAAAACAGATACGCAGTATTTT. The V and J genes are TRBV5-1 and TRBJ2-3; TRBD2 agrees at 8 bases. The CDR3 covers 15 residues. Per germline, CDR1 SGHRS and CDR2 YFSETQ. The J segment lost 3 bases and the V segment lost 0 bases, leaving 3 bases of the junction unmatched. The variable domain in full, with the rest retrieved from reference TRBV5-1 and TRBJ2-3, is KAGVTQTPRYLIKTRGQQVTLSCSPISGHRSVSWYQQTPGQGLQFLFEYFSETQRNKGNFPGRFSGRQFSNSRSEMNVSTLELGDSALYLCASSLVAGKTDTQYFGPGTRLTVL.

V is TRBV5-4 and J is TRBJ2-3; 14 bases align to TRBD2. Germline assignment: CDR1 SGHNT and CDR2 YYREEE (reference sequence). The trim removed 3 bases at V and 2 bases at J, leaving 5 bases unmatched. CDR3 length: 17 residues. CDR3 residues: CASSSRTSGRYTDTQYF. In nucleotides, the CDR3 is TGTGCCAGCAGCTCAAGGACTAGCGGGAGGTACACAGATACGCAGTATTTT.

This rearrangement joins TRBV5-6 to TRBJ2-7, with a possible D match to TRBD1 (6 bases). The germline V gene encodes CDR1 SGHDT and CDR2 YYEEEE. The CDR3 has 13 residues. V was cut by 1 base and J by 4 bases, with 9 bases left in between. CDR3 bases: TGTGCCAGCAGCTTGCAACAGGGTTACGAGCAGTACTTC. This sequence encodes CASSLQQGYEQYF.

The chain recombines TRBV9 with TRBJ2-5; D is ambiguous. The germline V gene has CDR1 SGDLS and CDR2 YYNGEE. V lost 0 bases to trimming and J lost 1 base, with 7 bases between them. This CDR3 contains 14 residues. The CDR3 spells CASSVEQTQETQYF. The CDR3, as DNA: TGTGCCAGCAGCGTAGAACAGACCCAAGAGACCCAGTACTTC.

The V and J genes are TRBV2 and TRBJ1-2; the match to TRBD1 covers 9 bases. The CDR3 is made up of 15 amino acids. CDR1 is SNHLY and CDR2 is FYNNEI in the germline V gene. V lost 7 bases, J lost 4 bases, and 10 bases stayed unmatched. CDR3 sequence (DNA): TGTGCCAGCAAAGGGACAGGGCTTCGTGGCTATGGCTACACCTTC. Its translation is CASKGTGLRGYGYTF. The full variable domain, with the rest looked up from reference TRBV2 and TRBJ1-2, is EPEVTQTPSHQVTQMGQEVILRCVPISNHLYFYWYRQILGQKVEFLVSFYNNEISEKSEIFDDQFSVERPDGSNFTLKIRSTKLEDSAMYFCASKGTGLRGYGYTFGSGTRLTVV.

This clone was seen only a few times. The chain employs TRBV5-4 and TRBJ1-1; D unresolved. This CDR3 comprises 13 residues. The germline CDR1 and CDR2 sequences are SGHNT and YYREEE (reference sequence). V was shortened by 0 bases and J by 3 bases, with 6 bases between the two germline ends. The CDR3 region has the DNA TGTGCCAGCAGCTTGGAACCAGACACTGAAGCTTTCTTT. It encodes CASSLEPDTEAFF.

V usage is TRBV4-1 and J usage is TRBJ2-3; D may be TRBD1 (6 bases). Germline V gene sequence: CDR1 MGHRA, CDR2 YSYEKL. The V gene lost 4 bases and the J gene lost 0 bases, with 17 bases spanning the gap. This CDR3 region has 17 residues. CDR3 region: CASSRLDGQSSTDTQYF. The CDR3 nucleotides read TGCGCCAGCAGCCGCCTTGATGGACAGTCTAGCACAGATACGCAGTATTTT.

The rearrangement joins TRBV5-1 to TRBJ2-2, with TRBD1 matching over 8 bases. V dropped 1 base and J dropped 3; count of bases not matched to a gene: 5. This CDR3 has 16 amino acids. CDR1 SGHRS and CDR2 YFSETQ come from the germline V gene. CDR3 bases: TGCGCCAGCAGCTTGAGGACAGGGCGGGACACCGGGGAGCTGTTTTTT. Encoded protein: CASSLRTGRDTGELFF. Using reference TRBV5-1 and TRBJ2-2 for the parts outside the CDR3, the full variable domain is KAGVTQTPRYLIKTRGQQVTLSCSPISGHRSVSWYQQTPGQGLQFLFEYFSETQRNKGNFPGRFSGRQFSNSRSEMNVSTLELGDSALYLCASSLRTGRDTGELFFGEGSRLTVL.

This rearrangement joins TRBV19 to TRBJ2-1; possibly TRBD2 for D (6 bases). V was shortened by 3 bases and J by 7 bases, with 7 bases between the two germline ends. CDR1 and CDR2 from the germline V gene are LNHDA and SQIVND (reference sequence). The CDR3 loop spans 12 amino acids. Written as DNA, the CDR3 is TGTGCCAGTAGTATTGGGGGGAATGAGCAGTTCTTC. Protein: CASSIGGNEQFF.

The chain couples TRBV27 to TRBJ1-2; 7 nucleotides align to TRBD1. V lost 2 bases and J lost 3; bases outside the gene matches: 3. The CDR3 consists of 14 residues. In germline, CDR1 is MNHEY, CDR2 SMNVEV (reference sequence). CDR3 DNA: TGTGCCAGCAGTTTAAAGGGACAGTACTATGGCTACACCTTC. Translation gives CASSLKGQYYGYTF.

The chain has TRBV6-1 and TRBJ2-3; no clear D. CDR1 and CDR2 from the germline V gene are MNHNS and SASEGT. V lost 6 bases and J lost 6, with 13 bases in between. This CDR3 comprises 13 residues. The CDR3 DNA follows: TGTGCCAGCAGAAATGACCGACATGATACGCAGTATTTT. Translation gives CASRNDRHDTQYF.

The V and J genes are TRBV19 and TRBJ1-5, with D unresolved. V lost 2 bases to trimming and J lost 4 bases, with 6 bases between them. CDR3 length equals 13 residues. Germline V lookup: CDR1 LNHDA, CDR2 SQIVND (reference sequence). CDR3 amino acids: CASSIPLNQPQHF. The CDR3 DNA is TGTGCCAGTAGTATACCACTGAATCAGCCCCAGCATTTT.

The genes are TRBV4-3 and TRBJ1-1; D is uncertain. V dropped 1 base and J dropped 9 bases, with 18 bases sitting between them. The germline gives CDR1 LGHNA, CDR2 YSLEER. The CDR3 sequence is 15 residues long. For the CDR3, the DNA is TGCGCCAGCAGCCAAGCCTCGCAGGTTCCTTTCCAAGCTTTCTTT. Translated: CASSQASQVPFQAFF.

The chain carries TRBV19 and TRBJ2-5; TRBD1 agrees at 8 bases. V trimming: 5 bases; J trimming: 5 bases; junction bases outside the gene matches: 4. Germline CDR1 LNHDA, CDR2 SQIVND (reference sequence). The CDR3 has 13 amino acids. Written as DNA, the CDR3 is TGTGCCAGTAGTCCGGACAGGGTTGAGACCCAGTACTTC. This codes for CASSPDRVETQYF.

This clone was seen only once. The V call is TRBV10-3, the J call TRBJ1-5; D unresolved. Trimming took 0 bases from V and 3 from J, leaving 9 bases between them. Germline CDR1 ENHRY, CDR2 SYGVKD. The CDR3 is 15 amino acids. The CDR3 is CAISESAGNNQPQHF. CDR3 DNA sequence: TGTGCCATCAGTGAGTCGGCCGGGAACAATCAGCCCCAGCATTTT.

This chain joins TRBV9 and TRBJ2-2, with 11 bases that match TRBD2. CDR1 and CDR2 (germline): SGDLS, YYNGEE. V was clipped by 4 bases and J by 5 bases; unmatched bases: 10. The CDR3 extends over 17 amino acids. The CDR3 sequence: CASSPNGLAGQTGELFF. Here the CDR3 DNA reads TGTGCCAGCAGCCCCAATGGACTAGCGGGCCAGACCGGGGAGCTGTTTTTT.

The chain recombines TRBV10-3 with TRBJ1-1, with D possibly being TRBD1 (6 bases). Trimming removed 6 bases from V and 0 bases from J, with 14 bases in between. CDR1 and CDR2 from the germline V gene are ENHRY and SYGVKD. The CDR3 is made up of 15 amino acids. The CDR3 nucleotides are TGTGCCATCAGGGGGGGGCAGGGGTTGAACACTGAAGCTTTCTTT. Amino acids: CAIRGGQGLNTEAFF.

V and J are TRBV19 and TRBJ1-2; weak D call: TRBD1 (5 bases). Germline assignment: CDR1 LNHDA and CDR2 SQIVND (reference sequence). This CDR3 is built from 15 residues. Between the trimmed V and J ends, which lost 5 bases and 6 bases, there was a span of 19 bases. CDR3 in amino acids: CASSRKNPGVDGYTF. CDR3 nucleotides: TGTGCCAGTAGTCGGAAAAATCCGGGGGTCGATGGCTACACCTTC.